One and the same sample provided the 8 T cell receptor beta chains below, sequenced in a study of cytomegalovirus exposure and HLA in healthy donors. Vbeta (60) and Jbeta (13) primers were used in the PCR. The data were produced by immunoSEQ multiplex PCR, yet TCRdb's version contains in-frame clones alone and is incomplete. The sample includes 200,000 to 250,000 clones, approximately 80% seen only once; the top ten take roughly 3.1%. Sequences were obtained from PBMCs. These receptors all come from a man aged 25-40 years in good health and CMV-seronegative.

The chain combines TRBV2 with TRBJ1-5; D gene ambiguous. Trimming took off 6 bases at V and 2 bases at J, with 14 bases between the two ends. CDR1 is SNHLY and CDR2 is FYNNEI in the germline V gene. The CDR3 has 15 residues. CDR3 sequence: CASSVNVGGNQPQHF. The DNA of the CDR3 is TGTGCCAGCAGCGTTAATGTGGGAGGCAATCAGCCCCAGCATTTT.

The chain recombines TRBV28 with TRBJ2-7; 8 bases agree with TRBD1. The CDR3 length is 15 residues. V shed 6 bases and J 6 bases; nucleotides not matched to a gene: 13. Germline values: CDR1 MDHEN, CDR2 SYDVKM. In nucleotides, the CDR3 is TGTGCCAGCAGCTCAACCGGGACAGGCCTACGCGAGCAGTACTTC. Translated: CASSSTGTGLREQYF.

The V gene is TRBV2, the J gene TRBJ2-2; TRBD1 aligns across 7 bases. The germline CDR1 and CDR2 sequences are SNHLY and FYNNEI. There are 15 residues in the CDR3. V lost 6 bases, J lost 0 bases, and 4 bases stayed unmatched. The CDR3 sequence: CASRGTVANTGELFF. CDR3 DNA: TGTGCCAGCAGAGGGACAGTCGCGAACACCGGGGAGCTGTTTTTT.

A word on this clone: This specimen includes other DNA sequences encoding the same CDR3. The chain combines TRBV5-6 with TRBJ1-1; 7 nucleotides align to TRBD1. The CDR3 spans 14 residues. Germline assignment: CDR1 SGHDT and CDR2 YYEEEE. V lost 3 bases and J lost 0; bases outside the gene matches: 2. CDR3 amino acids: CASSWTGLNTEAFF. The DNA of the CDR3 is TGTGCCAGCAGCTGGACAGGCTTGAACACTGAAGCTTTCTTT.

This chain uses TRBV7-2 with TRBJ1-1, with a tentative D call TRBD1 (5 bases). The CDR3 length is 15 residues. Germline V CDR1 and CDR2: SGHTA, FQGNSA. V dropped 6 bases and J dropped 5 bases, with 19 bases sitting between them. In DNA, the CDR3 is TGTGCCAGCAGGTCCTTCTGGGGCTCGGAGACTGAAGCTTTCTTT. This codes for CASRSFWGSETEAFF.

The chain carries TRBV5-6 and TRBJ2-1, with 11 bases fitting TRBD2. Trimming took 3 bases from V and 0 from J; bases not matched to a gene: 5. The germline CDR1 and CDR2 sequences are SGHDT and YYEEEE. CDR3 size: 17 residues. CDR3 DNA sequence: TGTGCCAGCAGCTCCTCACTAGCGGGGGTCTCCTACAATGAGCAGTTCTTC. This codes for CASSSSLAGVSYNEQFF.

The CDR3 is CASNSETYGYTF. The CDR3 DNA follows: TGTGCCAGCAATTCAGAAACCTATGGCTACACCTTC. V usage is TRBV2 and J usage is TRBJ1-2; D is undetermined. In germline, CDR1 is SNHLY, CDR2 FYNNEI. The CDR3 length is 12 residues. V lost 7 bases and J 4 bases, leaving 10 bases between the germline ends.

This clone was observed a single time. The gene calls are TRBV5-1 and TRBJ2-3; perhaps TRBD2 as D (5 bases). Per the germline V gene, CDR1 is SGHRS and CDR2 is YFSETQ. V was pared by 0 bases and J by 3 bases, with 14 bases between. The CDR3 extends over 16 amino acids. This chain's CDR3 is CASSLDAGSATDTQYF. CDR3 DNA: TGCGCCAGCAGCTTGGATGCGGGCAGCGCGACAGATACGCAGTATTTT. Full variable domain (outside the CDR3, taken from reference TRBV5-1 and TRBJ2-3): KAGVTQTPRYLIKTRGQQVTLSCSPISGHRSVSWYQQTPGQGLQFLFEYFSETQRNKGNFPGRFSGRQFSNSRSEMNVSTLELGDSALYLCASSLDAGSATDTQYFGPGTRLTVL.